This TCR beta chain stems from a study of blood T cell repertoires in COVID-19 (dated by TCRdb to about 2020). Turning to the overall study: Samples from collaborators originated in the United States, Italy and Spain and spanned both the acute and convalescent phases of COVID-19. The material from the prospective study consisted of cDNA or gDNA derived from T cells, B-cell-depleted T cells, or PBMCs. Deeply sampled blood TCRbeta repertoires from subjects exposed to, actively infected with, or recovered from COVID-19 were included in the dataset. The repertoires were released in a freely available public database meant as a resource for research on the immune response to SARS-CoV-2. The samples were drawn from two sources: the first 160 participants of the ongoing ImmuneRACE study, and about 1,300 subjects contributed by 6 global collaborators. Nearly every sample came with metadata listing a de-identified subject ID, COVID-19 status, age in years and sex. Where available, HLA class I and class II types were obtained from metadata supplied by the sample provider rather than from assay-based typing.

TCRbeta CDR3 regions were amplified from genomic DNA using the immunoSEQ Assay, a bias-controlled multiplex PCR. Processing in the source paper ran as follows. Within the assay, amplification of reference gene primers was used to estimate how many nucleated cells each sample contained. To quantify the absolute abundance of each unique TCRbeta CDR3 rearrangement, sequence reads were collapsed and filtered. For each sample, productive Simpson clonality was calculated by taking the square root of Simpson's diversity index across productive rearrangements. Imported from immuneACCESS, the table was reduced by TCRdb to in-frame sequences with V and J called. These copies leave out some clones; in studies compared against another copy, an unresolved V gene accounts for under half, and the cause of the remainder is not known. For V, J and clone size, that table is used; D and trimming come from the DNA. This sample is represented by about 300,000 clones; 85% to 90% of them were singletons. The ten largest make up over 5.5% of the sample.

As to this clone: Its antigen remains unidentified. No base qualities exist here, and no much larger clone lies one base off it.

What the authors observed across the whole study: The amount of clinical and demographic metadata varied by source and participant and was provided uncurated.

One collaborating source in Seattle enrolled patients during active infection and followed them longitudinally through the course of disease. The collaborating institutions used their own protocols to collect whole blood in K2EDTA tubes. For TCRbeta analysis, collaborators shipped samples in one of three forms: frozen whole blood, isolated PBMCs, or DNA extracted from either of those sample types. CDR1 and CDR2 are drawn from the germline V gene (reference sequence): LNHDA, SQIVND. V sheds 7 bases and J sheds 5 bases, leaving 17 bases between their ends. The CDR3 numbers 14 residues from cysteine through phenylalanine. The kept DNA is CDR3 alone, 42 bases in frame from the first base.

Material for sequencing was peripheral blood. This receptor was identified in a woman in her fifties or sixties with COVID-19, enrolled during active disease. The sequence links TRBV19 to TRBJ2-5; TRBD1 is a weak D gene call, 7 bases matching. The CDR3 corresponds to CASTEQGGWETQYF. The nucleotides read TGTGCCAGTACTGAGCAGGGGGGCTGGGAGACCCAGTACTTC.